This is a list of T cell receptor beta chains from one sample in a study of control samples from healthy donors and cancer patients. Generated by immunoSEQ multiplex PCR, the TCRdb table keeps only in-frame clones and is missing some. The sample records some 80,000 clones, around 94% being singletons. Sequenced material: blood. The receptors derive from a woman aged 60-75 years in good health. Both conserved end residues are part of each CDR3. D genes are given only for firm matches. Size values are once, few and many counts, or a class for expanded clones, and some rows have none.

TRBJ2-3	-	TRBD2	TRBV19	CASSISGNTDTQYF	TGTGCCAGTAGTATAAGCGGGAATACAGATACGCAGTATTTT
TRBJ1-2	-	TRBD1	TRBV5-5	CASSWDRGTHYGYTF	TGTGCCAGCAGCTGGGACAGGGGTACGCACTATGGCTACACCTTC
TRBJ1-6	-	-	TRBV7-9	CASSPSPDSPLHF	TGTGCCAGCAGCCCATCCCCAGATTCACCCCTCCACTTT
TRBJ2-1	-	-	TRBV9	CASSEGSVYNEQFF	TGTGCCAGCAGTGAGGGTTCCGTTTACAATGAGCAGTTCTTC
TRBJ1-2	-	-	TRBV5-4	CASSSPGDYGYTF	TGTGCCAGCAGCTCACCAGGGGACTATGGCTACACCTTC
TRBJ2-1	once	-	TRBV7-2	CASSRALGSYNEQFF	TGTGCCAGCAGTCGCGCCCTAGGCTCCTACAATGAGCAGTTCTTC
TRBJ1-1	-	-	TRBV7-9	CASSLVPYTEAFF	TGTGCCAGCAGCTTAGTACCTTACACTGAAGCTTTCTTT
TRBJ2-1	-	-	TRBV29-1	CSVGRGVTRNEQFF	TGCAGCGTCGGTCGAGGAGTTACCCGCAATGAGCAGTTCTTC
TRBJ2-7	-	-	TRBV7-9	CASSFGRDEQYF	TGTGCCAGCAGCTTCGGACGAGACGAGCAGTACTTC
TRBJ1-3	once	-	TRBV19	CASSTQRVSGNTIYF	TGTGCCAGTAGCACACAAAGGGTCTCTGGAAACACCATATATTTT
TRBJ1-4	-	TRBD1	TRBV30	CAWSRGTGREKLFF	TGTGCCTGGAGTAGGGGGACAGGGAGAGAAAAACTATTTTTT
TRBJ1-4	-	-	TRBV5-8	CASTPTGRDEKLFF	TGTGCCAGCACCCCGACAGGACGAGATGAAAAACTGTTTTTT
TRBJ1-5	once	-	TRBV24-1	CATSGGSQDSNQPQHF	TGTGCCACCAGCGGAGGATCTCAGGACAGCAATCAGCCCCAGCATTTT
TRBJ1-5	-	-	TRBV28	CASSPGREGLSQPQHF	TGTGCCAGCAGCCCTGGTCGTGAGGGCCTCAGTCAGCCCCAGCATTTT
TRBJ2-7	-	TRBD2	TRBV20-1	CSASSGNQLGEQYF	TGCAGTGCCAGTAGCGGGAATCAGCTTGGCGAGCAGTACTTC
TRBJ2-7	few	-	TRBV6-5	CASRPSGGHYEQYF	TGTGCCAGCAGGCCGAGTGGGGGCCACTACGAGCAGTACTTC
TRBJ1-6	-	-	TRBV20-1	CSASPGLYNSPLHF	TGCAGTGCTAGTCCGGGACTGTATAATTCACCCCTCCACTTT
TRBJ1-1	-	TRBD1	TRBV11-2	CASSPRQGEAFF	TGTGCCAGCAGCCCCAGACAGGGTGAAGCTTTCTTT
TRBJ1-5	-	TRBD1	TRBV5-8	CASSAGTVNQPQHF	TGTGCCAGCAGCGCCGGGACAGTCAATCAGCCCCAGCATTTT
TRBJ2-2	-	TRBD2	TRBV11-2	CASSFRGLAGDANTGELFF	TGTGCCAGCAGCTTTCGGGGACTAGCGGGAGACGCGAACACCGGGGAGCTGTTTTTT
TRBJ2-3	-	-	TRBV7-9	CASSLMAGTDTQYF	TGTGCCAGCAGCTTAATGGCAGGCACAGATACGCAGTATTTT
TRBJ2-3	-	-	TRBV11-2	CASTPRGRRDTQYF	TGTGCCAGCACCCCACGCGGCAGAAGAGATACGCAGTATTTT
TRBJ1-1	-	-	TRBV6-5	CASRIGYMNTEAFF	TGTGCCAGCAGAATTGGGTATATGAACACTGAAGCTTTCTTT
TRBJ2-7	-	TRBD2	TRBV28	CAIGGNYEQYF	TGTGCTATCGGGGGGAACTACGAGCAGTACTTC
TRBJ2-7	-	-	TRBV5-5	CASSRDGLRYYEQYF	TGTGCCAGCAGCCGGGACGGCCTTCGGTACTACGAGCAGTACTTC
TRBJ2-2	-	-	TRBV4-1	CASSQGPSVTGELFF	TGCGCCAGCAGCCAAGGTCCTAGCGTTACCGGGGAGCTGTTTTTT
TRBJ2-7	-	-	TRBV15	CATSRDRRDYEQYF	TGTGCCACCAGCAGAGATCGACGGGACTACGAGCAGTACTTC
TRBJ2-1	-	TRBD2	TRBV28	CASSLPGLAGSEQFF	TGTGCCAGCAGCTTGCCGGGACTAGCGGGATCTGAGCAGTTCTTC
TRBJ2-7	-	-	TRBV11-2	CASSPRAGPYEQYF	TGTGCCAGCAGCCCACGAGCGGGCCCCTACGAGCAGTACTTC
TRBJ2-1	-	TRBD1	TRBV28	CASNFPGQRYNEQFF	TGTGCCAGCAATTTCCCGGGACAGCGATACAATGAGCAGTTCTTC
TRBJ1-1	-	-	TRBV18	CASSPNLNTEAFF	TGTGCCAGCTCACCGAATTTGAACACTGAAGCTTTCTTT
TRBJ2-2	-	-	TRBV6-5	CASSYQQANTGELFF	TGTGCCAGCAGTTATCAGCAGGCGAACACCGGGGAGCTGTTTTTT
TRBJ2-3	-	TRBD2	TRBV12-3/TRBV12-4	CASSRGADTQYF	TGTGCCAGCAGCCGGGGGGCAGATACGCAGTATTTT
TRBJ1-4	-	TRBD1	TRBV18	CASSPPTGRSEKLFF	TGTGCCAGCTCACCCCCGACAGGGAGGAGTGAAAAACTGTTTTTT
TRBJ2-2	-	TRBD1	TRBV29-1	CSVEVQGDTGELFF	TGCAGCGTTGAAGTACAGGGGGACACCGGGGAGCTGTTTTTT
TRBJ1-2	-	-	TRBV5-1	CASSLVGRNYGYTF	TGCGCCAGCAGCTTGGTCGGGAGAAACTATGGCTACACCTTC
TRBJ1-2	-	TRBD1	TRBV28	CASSSSGTGVGYTF	TGTGCCAGCAGTTCCTCCGGGACAGGGGTCGGCTACACCTTC
TRBJ2-2	-	TRBD2	TRBV4-3	CASSLVSGYHGELFF	TGCGCCAGCAGCCTTGTTAGCGGGTACCACGGGGAGCTGTTTTTT
TRBJ2-3	-	-	TRBV10-3	CAIRPAHSTDTQYF	TGTGCCATCAGGCCGGCGCATAGCACAGATACGCAGTATTTT